This entry concerns a single T cell receptor (beta chain). Its antigen remains unidentified. Within one base of it there is no much larger clone, and no base qualities were kept. For the CD8 naive samples, CD45RO-negative cells were positively selected for CCR7, yielding a CD45RA+CCR7+ population from which TemRA cells were excluded. The donors were healthy, HIV-negative adults with no recently reported acute infections or vaccinations. Every donor was a Caucasian adult living in Nashville, Tennessee, USA. Blood was collected by leukapheresis, and PBMCs were isolated by Ficoll-Histopaque density gradient centrifugation and then cryopreserved in liquid nitrogen vapor phase. Analytical flow cytometry was used to check the purity and quantity of every magnetically sorted T cell population. From each sorted fraction, genomic DNA was isolated and quantified by UV absorbance on a Nanodrop 2000c. The data originate from a study of shared clonotypes between healthy human individuals (TCRdb year 2020). Notes on the research overall: The cohort included three men and a couple of women between 18 and 49 years of age. Leukapheresis yielded between about 0.8 and 8.9 billion PBMCs per donor. Different laboratories and diverse techniques were used to prepare libraries and sequence TCR repertoires, to increase sequencing depth and limit assay-specific biases. For each donor, CD4 naive and CD4 memory were each given three plates, CD8 naive was given two plates, and CD8 memory was given one plate. The study deeply sequenced blood TCR repertoires of about 5 healthy adults to estimate repertoire size and the extent of clonotype sharing between individuals.

Using the deep immunoSEQ assay, TCR CDR3 regions were amplified from genomic DNA by multiplex PCR. Extracted genomic DNA from each cell subset was spread evenly across all wells of several immunoSEQ 96-well plates, with each plate serving as a replicate. For sorted subsets, each replicate PCR was loaded with 200 ng genomic DNA, equivalent to 25,000 to 30,000 T cell genomes. Purified libraries were quantified with a Qubit 3.0 fluorometer, sized on a Bioanalyzer 2100, and re-quantified with the KAPA Library Quantification kit. Each immunoSEQ 96-well plate was sequenced on its own single-read 150-cycle Illumina NextSeq 550 flow cell. The paper's data handling went like this. The immunoSEQ output contained only junctional sequences without quality scores, so filtering could not match that applied to full-length reads. Sequences were annotated with PyIR, a Python wrapper for IgBLAST v1.9, and V/J genes and CDR3 were assigned using IMGT germline references. Reads were filtered out if the reads had weak V/J assignments (E-value above 1e-6), no CDR3, stop codons, out-of-frame junctions, or ambiguous translated residues. V3J clonotypes were defined as sequences sharing an identical inferred V gene, J gene, and CDR3 amino acid sequence. To compute the percentage overlap between repertoires, the number of shared unique clonotypes was divided by the size of the smaller repertoire. Richness of each repertoire was evaluated using RTK rarefaction, the Chao1 estimator, and Recon v2.1 estimates of unobserved clonotypes. OLGA was used to compute generation probabilities for all TCRbeta clonotypes that the gDNA method yielded from several donors. Held by TCRdb, this immuneACCESS table contains in-frame sequences only and omits some clones. Under half of the omission traces to an unresolved V gene where checked; the cause of the rest is unknown. The D gene and trimming were derived from the DNA, and the V and J assignments and clone size from that table. Counted in this sample were around 1.9 million clones; about 93% of them appeared once. The top ten clones comprise more than 1.5% of the sample.

Study-level results and caveats: When several donors were compared, the shared fraction of clonotypes was 5% to 6.5% for naive CD4, around 4% for naive CD8, roughly 2.3% for memory CD4, and 0.4% for memory CD8. Based on pairwise subsampling, the degree of clonotype sharing among donors was expected to be affected by sequencing depth. Even with the large sequencing depth, rarefaction of the sorted-subset datasets indicated that sequencing was incomplete. Compared with non-shared clonotypes, clonotypes shared by all four sorted-subset donors had higher generation probabilities. Only blood was sampled, and tissue TCR repertoires likely differ from those in blood. Naive subsets generally had larger estimated clonotype richness than memory subsets. Because the study included only a small number of donors, the genetic and exposure-history diversity represented was limited.

The TCR sequence derives from a man in his late teens or twenties in good health. Some clones in this sample may be carry-over from other donors' samples. The specimen was naive CD8+ T cells from PBMCs. In light of the paper, this sample's cell subset or site label describes: CD45RA+CCR7+.

The CDR3 protein: CASSPYAGGSMDTQYF. The DNA sequence follows: TGTGCCAGCAGTCCATATGCGGGAGGGTCCATGGATACGCAGTATTTT. The chain links TRBV27 with TRBJ2-3; TRBD2 lines up with 9 middle nucleotides. From the cysteine up to the phenylalanine, the CDR3 has a length of 16 residues. The CDR3 DNA has 48 bases and is translated from base 1. V is trimmed back by 5 bases and J by 6 bases, and the junction contains 12 bases that no gene match accounts for. CDR1 and CDR2 are read off the germline V gene (reference sequence) as MNHEY and SMNVEV.